This TCR beta chain was identified in a study of blood T cell repertoires in COVID-19. Study at large: The United States, Italy and Spain supplied acute and convalescent COVID-19 samples. Sample material is recorded as cDNA or gDNA derived from T cells, B-cell-depleted T cells, or PBMCs.

In the study's own analysis: The assay estimated nucleated cells by amplifying reference gene primers. TCRdb keeps only in-frame clones here, not all; method: immunoSEQ multiplex PCR. The V and J calls and clone size are taken from that table; D and trimming were inferred from the DNA. The sample has hundreds of thousands of clones; more than 70% are singletons. Followed longitudinally, the Seattle patients had been enrolled during active infection. CDR3 length: 14 residues. In germline, CDR1 is SGHRS, CDR2 YFSETQ. V lost 0 bases to trimming and J lost 2 bases, with 9 bases between them. The sequence was obtained from a woman in her 70s with COVID-19, enrolled during active disease. The material sequenced was peripheral blood. The rearrangement uses TRBV5-1 and TRBJ2-7; weak D call: TRBD1 (5 bases). The CDR3 DNA is TGCGCCAGCAGCTTGGCCGCAGGGACCTACGAGCAGTACTTC. Translated, it gives CASSLAAGTYEQYF. The whole variable domain, remainder taken from reference TRBV5-1 and TRBJ2-7, is KAGVTQTPRYLIKTRGQQVTLSCSPISGHRSVSWYQQTPGQGLQFLFEYFSETQRNKGNFPGRFSGRQFSNSRSEMNVSTLELGDSALYLCASSLAAGTYEQYFGPGTRLTVT.